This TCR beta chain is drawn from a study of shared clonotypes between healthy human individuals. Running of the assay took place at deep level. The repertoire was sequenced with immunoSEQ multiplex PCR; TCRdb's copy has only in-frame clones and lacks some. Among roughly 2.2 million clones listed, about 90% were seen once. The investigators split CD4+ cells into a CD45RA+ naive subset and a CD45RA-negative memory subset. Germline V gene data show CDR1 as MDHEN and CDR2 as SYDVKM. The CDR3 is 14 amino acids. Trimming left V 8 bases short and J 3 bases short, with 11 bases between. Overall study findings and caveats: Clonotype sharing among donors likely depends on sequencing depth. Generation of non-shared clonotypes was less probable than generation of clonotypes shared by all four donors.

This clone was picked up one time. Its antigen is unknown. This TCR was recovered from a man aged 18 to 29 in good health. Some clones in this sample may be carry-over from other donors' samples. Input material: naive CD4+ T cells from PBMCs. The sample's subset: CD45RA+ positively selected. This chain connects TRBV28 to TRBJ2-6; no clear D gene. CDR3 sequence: CASRGPVGANVLTF. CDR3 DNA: TGTGCCAGCCGAGGCCCGGTTGGGGCCAACGTCCTGACTTTC. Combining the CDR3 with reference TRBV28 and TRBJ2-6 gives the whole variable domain DVKVTQSSRYLVKRTGEKVFLECVQDMDHENMFWYRQDPGLGLRLIYFSYDVKMKEKGDIPEGYSVSREKKERFSLILESASTNQTSMYLCASRGPVGANVLTFGAGSRLTVL.